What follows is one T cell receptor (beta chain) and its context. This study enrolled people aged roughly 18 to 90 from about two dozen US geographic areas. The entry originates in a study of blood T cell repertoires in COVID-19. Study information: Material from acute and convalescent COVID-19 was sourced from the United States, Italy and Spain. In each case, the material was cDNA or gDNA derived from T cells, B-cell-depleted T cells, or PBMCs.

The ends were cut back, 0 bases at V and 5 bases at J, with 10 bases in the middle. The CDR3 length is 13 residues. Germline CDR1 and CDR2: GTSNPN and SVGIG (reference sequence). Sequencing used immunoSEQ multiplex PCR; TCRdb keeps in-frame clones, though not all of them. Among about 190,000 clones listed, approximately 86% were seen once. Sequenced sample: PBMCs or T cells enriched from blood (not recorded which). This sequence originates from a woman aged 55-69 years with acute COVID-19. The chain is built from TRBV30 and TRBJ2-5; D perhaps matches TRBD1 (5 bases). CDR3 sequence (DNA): TGTGCCTGGAGTGTAATGGGGCTCGAGACCCAGTACTTC. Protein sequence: CAWSVMGLETQYF.